The entry below describes one TCR beta chain. Its antigen is not identified. This record comes from a study of blood T cells in healthy people across ages. The study, taken as a whole, reports: Possibly, changes in expanded clonotypes were confounded because donor CMV status was unknown. Age showed a roughly linear inverse relationship with TCR beta diversity per million T cells.

Using a J-beta primer mix together with a sample-barcoded 5' primer, a second PCR was run for roughly 7 to 11 cycles. One entry per CDR3 protein, called by TCRdb with MiXCR from the 5' RACE reads. This sample has 650,000 to 800,000 distinct CDR3 sequences, with more than 40% found just once. Per sample, no less than 5 micrograms of total RNA were extracted. The sample was blood. This sequence was found in a man in his 60s in good health.

The CDR3 spells CASSETTGPIRGYTF. CDR3 bases: TGTGCCAGCAGTGAAACAACAGGCCCCATACGGGGCTACACCTTC. The rearrangement uses TRBV6-1 and TRBJ1-2; a possible D gene is TRBD1 (5 bases). The CDR3 runs to 15 residues. Germline CDR1 reads MNHNS; CDR2 reads SASEGT. The germline V and J ends were trimmed by 2 bases and 8 bases, with 18 bases remaining between them.